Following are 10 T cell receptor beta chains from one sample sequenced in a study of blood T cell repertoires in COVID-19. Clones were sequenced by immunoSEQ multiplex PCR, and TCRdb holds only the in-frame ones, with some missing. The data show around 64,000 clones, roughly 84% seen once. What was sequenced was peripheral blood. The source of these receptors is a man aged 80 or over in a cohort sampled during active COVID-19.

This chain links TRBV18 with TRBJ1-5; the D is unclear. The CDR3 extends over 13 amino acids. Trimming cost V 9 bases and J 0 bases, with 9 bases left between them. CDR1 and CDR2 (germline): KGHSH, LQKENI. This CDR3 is CASTVDSNQPQHF. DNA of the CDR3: TGTGCCAGTACAGTAGATAGCAATCAGCCCCAGCATTTT.

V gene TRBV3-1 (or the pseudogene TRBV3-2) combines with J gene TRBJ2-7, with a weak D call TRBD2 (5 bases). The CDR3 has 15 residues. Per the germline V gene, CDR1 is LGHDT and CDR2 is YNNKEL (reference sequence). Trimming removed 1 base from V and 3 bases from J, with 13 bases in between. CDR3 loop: CASSQARAALYEQYF. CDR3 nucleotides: TGTGCCAGCAGCCAAGCGAGGGCAGCCCTCTACGAGCAGTACTTC.

The CDR3 nucleotides read TGTGCCAGTTCGGACAAGGGGGTCGACGAGCAGTACTTC. This codes for CASSDKGVDEQYF. The chain combines TRBV19 with TRBJ2-7; a possible D gene is TRBD1 (6 bases). The V gene lost 8 bases and the J gene lost 5 bases, with 16 bases spanning the gap. The CDR3 has 13 amino acids. Per the germline V gene, CDR1 is LNHDA and CDR2 is SQIVND (reference sequence).

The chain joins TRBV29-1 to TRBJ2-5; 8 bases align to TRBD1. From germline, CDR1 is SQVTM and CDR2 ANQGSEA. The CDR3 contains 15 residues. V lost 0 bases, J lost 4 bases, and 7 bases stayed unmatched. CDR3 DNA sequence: TGCAGCGTTGAAGATCCTCGCAGGGGGCGAGAGACCCAGTACTTC. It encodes CSVEDPRRGRETQYF.

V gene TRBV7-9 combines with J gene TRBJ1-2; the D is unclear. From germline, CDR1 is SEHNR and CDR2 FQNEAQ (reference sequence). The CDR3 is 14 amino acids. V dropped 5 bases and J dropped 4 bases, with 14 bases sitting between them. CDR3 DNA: TGTGCCAGCAGCCCGATGGGCTACGGCTATGGCTACACCTTC. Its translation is CASSPMGYGYGYTF.

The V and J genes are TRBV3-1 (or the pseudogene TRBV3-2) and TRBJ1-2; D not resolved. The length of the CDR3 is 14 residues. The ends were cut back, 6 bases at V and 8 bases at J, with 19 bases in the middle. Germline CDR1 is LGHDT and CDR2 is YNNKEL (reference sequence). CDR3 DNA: TGTGCCAGCAGGGCACAAGGAGGTCCATACGGCTACACCTTC. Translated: CASRAQGGPYGYTF.

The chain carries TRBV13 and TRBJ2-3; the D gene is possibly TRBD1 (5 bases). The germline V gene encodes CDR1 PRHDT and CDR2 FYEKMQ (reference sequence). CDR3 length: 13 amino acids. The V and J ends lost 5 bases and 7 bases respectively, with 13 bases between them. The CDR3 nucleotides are TGTGCCAGCAGCCTCCGGACACCAAATACGCAGTATTTT. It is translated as CASSLRTPNTQYF.

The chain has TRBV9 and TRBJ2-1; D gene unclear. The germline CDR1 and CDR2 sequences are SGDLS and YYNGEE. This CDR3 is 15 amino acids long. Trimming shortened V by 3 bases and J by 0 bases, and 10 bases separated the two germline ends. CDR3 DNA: TGTGCCAGCAGCGCCCTTGGCGGCTCCTACAATGAGCAGTTCTTC. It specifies CASSALGGSYNEQFF.

The CDR3 nucleotides read TGTGCCAGCAGCTTAGGGGAGCCAGATACGCAGTATTTT. Amino acid sequence: CASSLGEPDTQYF. V usage is TRBV7-9 and J usage is TRBJ2-3; D is perhaps TRBD2 (5 bases). The V gene lost 1 base and the J gene lost 4 bases, with 6 bases spanning the gap. The CDR3 extends over 13 amino acids. The germline V gene encodes CDR1 SEHNR and CDR2 FQNEAQ (reference sequence).

The CDR3 region has the DNA TGTGCCAGCAGCCGCACAGGGGGCTATGGCTACACCTTC. Its protein product is CASSRTGGYGYTF. The J gene is TRBJ1-2, the V gene TRBV5-6; TRBD1 matches 8 bases. The CDR3 sequence is 13 residues long. The germline V gene has CDR1 SGHDT and CDR2 YYEEEE. The J segment lost 4 bases and the V segment lost 4 bases, leaving 3 bases of the junction unmatched.